Listed below are T cell receptor beta chains from one sample, sequenced in a study of blood T cell repertoires in COVID-19. Sequencing was performed with immunoSEQ multiplex PCR; in TCRdb, only in-frame clones are kept and a portion is missing. The table records nearly 95,000 clones, almost 90% of them present only once. The source material was peripheral blood. The source is a human donor with active COVID-19. The donor label of this sample is uncertain. Both conserved end residues are part of each CDR3. The order of the fields is J gene, V gene, CDR3 length, D gene, clone size, CDR3 protein, CDR3 DNA. D genes are given only for firm matches. Where a row states a size, it is once, few, many or the class of an expanded clone; other rows omit it.

j_gene: TRBJ1-6; v_gene: TRBV21-1; len: 19; d_gene: -; abundance: -; CDR3aa: CASSKELGAFYFYNSPLHF; CDR3nt: TGTGCCAGCAGCAAAGAGTTGGGAGCCTTTTACTTTTATAATTCACCCCTCCACTTT
j_gene: TRBJ2-1; v_gene: TRBV4-2; len: 16; d_gene: TRBD2; abundance: -; CDR3aa: CASSQDNSGTYNEQFF; CDR3nt: TGTGCCAGCAGCCAAGATAATAGCGGGACTTACAATGAGCAGTTCTTC
j_gene: TRBJ2-3; v_gene: TRBV7-2; len: 14; d_gene: TRBD1; abundance: -; CDR3aa: CASSVGQGVDTQYF; CDR3nt: TGTGCCAGCAGCGTCGGACAGGGTGTAGATACGCAGTATTTT
j_gene: TRBJ2-7; v_gene: TRBV27; len: 13; d_gene: -; abundance: few; CDR3aa: CASSSFDSSEQYF; CDR3nt: TGTGCCAGCAGTTCCTTCGACAGCTCCGAGCAGTACTTC
j_gene: TRBJ2-5; v_gene: TRBV30; len: 20; d_gene: TRBD1; abundance: -; CDR3aa: CAWSVGVGWGQGWVRETQYF; CDR3nt: TGTGCCTGGAGTGTTGGCGTAGGGTGGGGACAGGGTTGGGTAAGGGAGACCCAGTACTTC
j_gene: TRBJ1-2; v_gene: TRBV10-3; len: 14; d_gene: -; abundance: -; CDR3aa: CAISESTDNYGYTF; CDR3nt: TGTGCCATCAGTGAGTCGACAGATAACTATGGCTACACCTTC
j_gene: TRBJ2-1; v_gene: TRBV5-5; len: 16; d_gene: TRBD2; abundance: few; CDR3aa: CASSPGTSGAFDEQFF; CDR3nt: TGTGCCAGCAGCCCTGGGACTAGCGGGGCGTTCGATGAGCAGTTCTTC
j_gene: TRBJ1-3; v_gene: TRBV6-2/TRBV6-3; len: 16; d_gene: -; abundance: -; CDR3aa: CASSPSGLHSGNTIYF; CDR3nt: TGTGCCAGCAGTCCCTCAGGTCTTCACTCTGGAAACACCATATATTTT
j_gene: TRBJ2-2; v_gene: TRBV15; len: 17; d_gene: -; abundance: once; CDR3aa: CATSRDNTLVNTGELFF; CDR3nt: TGTGCCACCAGCAGAGATAACACCCTAGTGAACACCGGGGAGCTGTTTTTT
j_gene: TRBJ2-3; v_gene: TRBV9; len: 16; d_gene: TRBD2; abundance: -; CDR3aa: CASTPGLAGFTDTQYF; CDR3nt: TGTGCCAGCACCCCCGGGCTAGCGGGGTTCACAGATACGCAGTATTTT
j_gene: TRBJ2-4; v_gene: TRBV20-1; len: 15; d_gene: -; abundance: -; CDR3aa: CSASSGAGGLDIQYF; CDR3nt: TGCAGTGCTAGTAGTGGGGCCGGGGGATTAGACATTCAGTACTTC
j_gene: TRBJ2-5; v_gene: TRBV6-2/TRBV6-3; len: 17; d_gene: TRBD1; abundance: -; CDR3aa: CASSYDRDRGQQETQYF; CDR3nt: TGTGCCAGCAGTTACGACCGGGACAGGGGGCAACAGGAGACCCAGTACTTC
j_gene: TRBJ2-7; v_gene: TRBV23-1; len: 16; d_gene: -; abundance: -; CDR3aa: CASTPPPRQETYEQYF; CDR3nt: TGCGCCAGCACCCCACCTCCGCGACAGGAGACCTACGAGCAGTACTTC
j_gene: TRBJ2-7; v_gene: TRBV18; len: 12; d_gene: -; abundance: -; CDR3aa: CASSPTIYEQYF; CDR3nt: TGTGCCAGCTCACCCACAATTTACGAGCAGTACTTC
j_gene: TRBJ2-5; v_gene: TRBV27; len: 17; d_gene: TRBD1; abundance: -; CDR3aa: CASSSDLGQGWEETQYF; CDR3nt: TGTGCCAGCTCCTCGGACTTGGGACAGGGGTGGGAAGAGACCCAGTACTTC
j_gene: TRBJ1-2; v_gene: TRBV11-3; len: 13; d_gene: TRBD1; abundance: -; CDR3aa: CASSRQGSLGYTF; CDR3nt: TGTGCCAGCAGCCGACAGGGCTCCCTCGGCTACACCTTC
j_gene: TRBJ2-1; v_gene: TRBV7-2; len: 16; d_gene: -; abundance: -; CDR3aa: CASSLARGWGRDEQFF; CDR3nt: TGTGCCAGCAGCTTAGCGCGGGGTTGGGGACGCGATGAGCAGTTCTTC
j_gene: TRBJ2-1; v_gene: TRBV2; len: 16; d_gene: -; abundance: -; CDR3aa: CAAAGGRTEPYNEQFF; CDR3nt: TGTGCCGCAGCAGGGGGGAGGACGGAACCCTACAATGAGCAGTTCTTC
j_gene: TRBJ2-7; v_gene: TRBV9; len: 13; d_gene: -; abundance: once; CDR3aa: CASSAQYGGEQYF; CDR3nt: TGTGCCAGCAGCGCCCAGTACGGGGGTGAGCAGTACTTC
j_gene: TRBJ2-7; v_gene: TRBV5-1; len: 16; d_gene: TRBD2; abundance: -; CDR3aa: CASSLAIAGVSYEQYF; CDR3nt: TGCGCCAGCAGCTTGGCCATAGCGGGGGTCTCCTACGAGCAGTACTTC
j_gene: TRBJ2-7; v_gene: TRBV7-9; len: 14; d_gene: -; abundance: -; CDR3aa: CASSLATGGREQYF; CDR3nt: TGTGCCAGCAGCTTAGCAACCGGGGGGCGCGAGCAGTACTTC
j_gene: TRBJ1-1; v_gene: TRBV9; len: 14; d_gene: TRBD1; abundance: -; CDR3aa: CASSVQGANTEAFF; CDR3nt: TGTGCCAGCAGCGTACAGGGGGCAAACACTGAAGCTTTCTTT
j_gene: TRBJ1-4; v_gene: TRBV6-2/TRBV6-3; len: 14; d_gene: TRBD1; abundance: -; CDR3aa: CASSPGTGAEKLFF; CDR3nt: TGTGCCAGCAGTCCCGGGACAGGGGCCGAAAAACTGTTTTTT
j_gene: TRBJ1-1; v_gene: TRBV6-2/TRBV6-3; len: 15; d_gene: -; abundance: -; CDR3aa: CASSYSKGVNTEAFF; CDR3nt: TGTGCCAGCAGTTACTCGAAGGGGGTGAACACTGAAGCTTTCTTT
j_gene: TRBJ1-1; v_gene: TRBV12-1; len: 20; d_gene: -; abundance: few; CDR3aa: CASSYTILTPSGFPNTEAFF; CDR3nt: TGTGCCAGCAGCTACACCATTCTTACCCCCTCAGGGTTCCCGAACACTGAAGCTTTCTTT
j_gene: TRBJ2-1; v_gene: TRBV21-1; len: 16; d_gene: -; abundance: -; CDR3aa: CASTEAGGESDNEQFF; CDR3nt: TGTGCCAGCACCGAGGCAGGGGGCGAGAGCGACAATGAGCAGTTCTTC
j_gene: TRBJ1-5; v_gene: TRBV19; len: 16; d_gene: -; abundance: once; CDR3aa: CASSDGQTYSNQPQHF; CDR3nt: TGTGCCAGTAGCGACGGACAGACCTATAGCAATCAGCCCCAGCATTTT
j_gene: TRBJ1-3; v_gene: TRBV7-2; len: 17; d_gene: -; abundance: -; CDR3aa: CASSLTGAMSSGNTIYF; CDR3nt: TGTGCCAGCAGCTTGACAGGTGCTATGAGCTCTGGAAACACCATATATTTT
j_gene: TRBJ1-1; v_gene: TRBV6-5; len: 14; d_gene: -; abundance: -; CDR3aa: CASTAPGRGTEAFF; CDR3nt: TGTGCCAGCACCGCCCCAGGGAGGGGCACTGAAGCTTTCTTT
j_gene: TRBJ2-1; v_gene: TRBV14; len: 19; d_gene: TRBD2; abundance: -; CDR3aa: CASSQAPWSGDRPYNEQFF; CDR3nt: TGTGCCAGCAGCCAAGCGCCTTGGAGCGGGGATCGGCCCTACAATGAGCAGTTCTTC
j_gene: TRBJ2-1; v_gene: TRBV6-5; len: 11; d_gene: -; abundance: -; CDR3aa: CASSLLNEQFF; CDR3nt: TGTGCCAGCAGTCTTCTCAATGAGCAGTTCTTC
j_gene: TRBJ2-3; v_gene: TRBV7-2; len: 15; d_gene: TRBD2; abundance: -; CDR3aa: CASTLGGGTTDTQYF; CDR3nt: TGTGCCAGCACCCTGGGGGGGGGAACTACAGATACGCAGTATTTT
j_gene: TRBJ1-3; v_gene: TRBV30; len: 13; d_gene: TRBD1; abundance: -; CDR3aa: CAWSRGSGNTIYF; CDR3nt: TGTGCCTGGAGCAGGGGGTCCGGAAACACCATATATTTT
j_gene: TRBJ2-7; v_gene: TRBV7-3; len: 15; d_gene: TRBD1; abundance: -; CDR3aa: CASSSGQGRTYEQYF; CDR3nt: TGTGCCAGCAGCTCCGGACAGGGTCGGACCTACGAGCAGTACTTC
j_gene: TRBJ2-7; v_gene: TRBV4-1; len: 15; d_gene: TRBD1; abundance: -; CDR3aa: CASSQAAGTGYEQYF; CDR3nt: TGCGCCAGCAGCCAAGCGGCTGGGACAGGGTATGAGCAGTACTTC
j_gene: TRBJ1-4; v_gene: TRBV4-1; len: 13; d_gene: -; abundance: -; CDR3aa: CASSPSGTEKLFF; CDR3nt: TGCGCCAGCAGCCCCAGCGGGACTGAAAAACTGTTTTTT
j_gene: TRBJ1-2; v_gene: TRBV2; len: 14; d_gene: -; abundance: -; CDR3aa: CASRTDAVNYGYTF; CDR3nt: TGTGCCAGCAGGACAGACGCGGTAAACTATGGCTACACCTTC
j_gene: TRBJ2-5; v_gene: TRBV27; len: 16; d_gene: -; abundance: -; CDR3aa: CASSPTELALGETQYF; CDR3nt: TGTGCCAGCAGTCCGACCGAGCTAGCACTGGGGGAGACCCAGTACTTC
j_gene: TRBJ1-2; v_gene: TRBV7-9; len: 12; d_gene: -; abundance: -; CDR3aa: CASSTGFYGYTF; CDR3nt: TGTGCCAGCAGCACAGGGTTTTATGGCTACACCTTC
j_gene: TRBJ1-3; v_gene: TRBV28; len: 14; d_gene: -; abundance: -; CDR3aa: CASSPLGLGNTIYF; CDR3nt: TGTGCCAGCAGCCCCCTGGGGCTTGGAAACACCATATATTTT
j_gene: TRBJ1-1; v_gene: TRBV30; len: 16; d_gene: TRBD1; abundance: -; CDR3aa: CAWSGHRGRRGTEAFF; CDR3nt: TGTGCCTGGAGTGGTCACAGGGGGCGGAGGGGCACTGAAGCTTTCTTT
j_gene: TRBJ1-1; v_gene: TRBV5-4; len: 15; d_gene: TRBD1; abundance: -; CDR3aa: CASSGRDRANTEAFF; CDR3nt: TGTGCCAGCAGCGGGCGGGACAGGGCGAACACTGAAGCTTTCTTT
j_gene: TRBJ2-3; v_gene: TRBV4-3; len: 16; d_gene: -; abundance: -; CDR3aa: CASSQTQGLGTDTQYF; CDR3nt: TGCGCCAGCAGCCAAACCCAGGGACTGGGAACAGATACGCAGTATTTT